The next 8 T cell receptor beta chains were all read from a single sample in a study of cytomegalovirus exposure and HLA in healthy donors. The PCR had 60 Vbeta and 13 Jbeta primers. Generated by immunoSEQ multiplex PCR, the TCRdb table keeps only in-frame clones and is missing some. The repertoire has some 190,000 clones, roughly 90% of them found once; the top ten carry roughly 0.34%. The sample consisted of PBMCs. These receptors were taken from a woman in her twenties or thirties in good health and CMV-seronegative.

This chain links TRBV7-6 with TRBJ1-1; weak D call: TRBD1 (5 bases). The germline V and J ends were trimmed by 1 base and 1 base, with 13 bases remaining between them. CDR3 length equals 16 residues. The V gene's germline CDR1 is SGHVS and CDR2 FNYEAQ. The CDR3: CASSLDKVQANTEAFF. CDR3 coding DNA: TGTGCCAGCAGCTTAGATAAGGTACAGGCGAACACTGAAGCTTTCTTT.

The chain is built from TRBV5-1 and TRBJ2-7; 7 bases match TRBD2. Germline V lookup: CDR1 SGHRS, CDR2 YFSETQ. This CDR3 has 16 residues. J was trimmed by 1 base and V by 4 bases; bases with no gene match: 11. Here the CDR3 DNA reads TGCGCCAGCAGCCCGGGGGTCATGCGGGGGTCCTACGAGCAGTACTTC. It is translated as CASSPGVMRGSYEQYF.

The chain recombines TRBV7-2 with TRBJ2-1; 7 bases are shared with TRBD2. CDR1 and CDR2 from the germline V gene are SGHTA and FQGNSA. CDR3 length: 16 amino acids. Trimming took 0 bases from V and 4 from J; bases not matched to a gene: 6. This CDR3 is CASSLAASGHYNEQFF. CDR3 DNA sequence: TGTGCCAGCAGCTTAGCTGCTAGCGGACATTACAATGAGCAGTTCTTC.

CDR3 bases: TGCGCCAGCAGCAGTCAGGGGGACTCCTCCCTAGGGAACGAGCAGTACTTC. Protein: CASSSQGDSSLGNEQYF. The chain carries TRBV10-2 and TRBJ2-7, with D perhaps matching TRBD1 (7 bases). Trimming cost V 6 bases and J 5 bases, with 26 bases left between them. CDR3 length equals 17 residues. Germline V gives CDR1 WSHSY, CDR2 SAAADI.

The genes are TRBV7-9 and TRBJ2-7; D unclear. CDR1 is SEHNR and CDR2 is FQNEAQ in the germline V gene (reference sequence). Trimming pared 1 base from V and 0 bases from J, leaving 10 bases between. The CDR3 totals 15 residues. CDR3 loop: CASSLDDSSSYEQYF. Written as DNA, the CDR3 is TGTGCCAGCAGCTTAGATGACTCCAGCTCCTACGAGCAGTACTTC.

The V call is TRBV18, the J call TRBJ1-1, with 8 nucleotides matching TRBD1. V shed 5 bases and J 1 base; nucleotides not matched to a gene: 6. CDR1 and CDR2 from the germline V gene are KGHSH and LQKENI. This CDR3 has 15 amino acids. The CDR3 DNA reads as TGTGCCAGCTCATCCAGCGGACAGGGGAACACTGAAGCTTTCTTT. It codes for CASSSSGQGNTEAFF.

The gene calls are TRBV25-1 and TRBJ2-7; no reliable D call. This CDR3 has 11 residues. CDR1 and CDR2 (germline): MGHDK, SYGVNS. V was cut by 6 bases and J by 3 bases, with 6 bases left in between. CDR3 loop: CASRARYEQYF. In DNA, the CDR3 is TGTGCCAGCAGAGCTCGCTACGAGCAGTACTTC.

This chain joins TRBV19 and TRBJ2-3; D is possibly TRBD2 (6 bases). This CDR3 spans 13 amino acids. Germline V gene data show CDR1 as LNHDA and CDR2 as SQIVND (reference sequence). Trimming stripped 7 bases from V and 1 base from J, with 9 bases between. The chain's CDR3 is CASKASGTDTQYF. The CDR3 DNA reads TGTGCCAGTAAGGCTAGCGGCACAGATACGCAGTATTTT.